This TCR beta chain was found in a study of beta chain features in type 1 diabetes (dated 2018 in TCRdb). For the wider study: Mean age, gender distribution, total cell number and subset yield were not different between patients and healthy donors. A total of over 95,000,000 sorted cells were examined across all samples, and RNA yield correlated strongly with the number of cells per subset. The study compared the TCRB repertoires of sorted circulating CD4+ T cell subsets in recently diagnosed type 1 diabetes patients with those in matched healthy donors. Regulatory and stem cell-like memory subsets were obtained from only 8 patients and roughly 8 healthy donors, while naive and central memory subsets were obtained from all 30 or so donors. On the study overall, not on this receptor specifically: PCR may preferentially amplify shorter templates, but because patient and control samples were amplified and corrected together, any resulting skew would affect both groups equally. Naive, central memory and regulatory TCRB repertoires appeared more similar among patients than among healthy donors. A moderate but significant shortening of TCRB CDR3 length was observed in type 1 diabetes patients in all four CD4+ subsets. Because cDNA was sequenced instead of genomic DNA, activated cells with high expression could be over-represented, although the groups did not differ in activation or CD3 levels. At VDJ recombination sites, patients with type 1 diabetes made fewer insertions and deleted more nucleotides, a pattern implying thymic rearrangement abnormalities. Only small numbers of individuals were included in the HLA sub-analyses, which left unresolved whether HLA type had any influence on TCRB rearrangement.

The entire amount of isolated RNA was reverse transcribed using the High Capacity cDNA Reverse Transcription Kit, so the sequenced TCRB transcripts were expressed ones. Naive, central memory and regulatory T cell samples underwent deep immunoSEQ sequencing, averaging about 3.57 million total reads per sample. Sorted cells were lysed in RLT buffer, and RNA was extracted using DNase-treated RNeasy Micro or Mini kits according to cell number. Each cell subset was processed separately to prevent cross-contamination, with patient and healthy donor samples processed together. The immunoSEQ multiplex PCR was used to amplify TCRB sequences from cDNA, generating 87-bp fragments that spanned the CDR3 region. The amplicons were sequenced using the Illumina HiSeq platform. On the authors' methods: Synthetic template baselines were used to correct PCR bias computationally, reads within Hamming distance 2 were collapsed, and singletons that could not be merged were discarded. Reads were aligned to IMGT to assign V, D and J genes, CDR3 length, and insertions or deletions at six rearrangement sites. Within each subset, clonotype counts were normalized to sorted cell number, after which true diversity and Gini coefficients were computed with the tcR R package. The overlap coefficient, calculated on TCRB nucleotide sequences, was used to quantify repertoire sharing. Out-of-frame TCRB sequences from naive cells were analyzed as a proxy for the pre-selection repertoire. TCRdb provides this immuneACCESS table in a form limited to in-frame rearrangements. Some clones are lacking; in checked studies, under half of them reflect an unresolved V gene, and why the rest are absent is not known. Clone size and the V and J calls come from that table; the DNA yielded D and trimming. The sample table contains some 660,000 clones; only one count was recorded for over 13% of them. The ten largest clones represent just under 0.04% of the sample.

The germline V gene (reference sequence) provides CDR1 SGHNT and CDR2 YYREEE. Unmatched junction bases come to 8, with V trimmed by 4 bases and J by 2 bases. Measured from the cysteine to the phenylalanine, the CDR3 is 15 residues long. Only CDR3 DNA is held: 45 bases, read in frame from base 1. From each donor, a single peripheral blood sample of approximately 0.11 L on average was drawn into heparinised tubes. A BD FACSAria II and a panel including CD45RO, CCR7, CD25, CD127, CD95 and CD27 were used to sort naive, central memory, regulatory and stem cell-like memory CD4+ T cells. A purity above 98% was achieved for all sorted populations. PBMCs were isolated right away by Lymphoprep density gradient centrifugation and were stained directly, without culture. So that batch effects would be minimized, each experiment stained and sorted samples in pairs, pairing one healthy donor with one patient. Points on this clone: Its cognate antigen has yet to be identified. The record has no base qualities; no much larger clone is one base away.

The sample comprised naive CD4+ T cells from blood. The cell subset or site label of this sample denotes: true naive CD4+ T cells. The TCR was taken from a man between 18 and 29 years old with type 1 diabetes. This sequence uses TRBV5-4 and TRBJ2-5, and TRBD1 aligns with 7 junction nucleotides. CDR3 reads: CASSQKTGSQETQYF. The nucleotides read TGTGCCAGCAGCCAAAAGACAGGGTCGCAAGAGACCCAGTACTTC.